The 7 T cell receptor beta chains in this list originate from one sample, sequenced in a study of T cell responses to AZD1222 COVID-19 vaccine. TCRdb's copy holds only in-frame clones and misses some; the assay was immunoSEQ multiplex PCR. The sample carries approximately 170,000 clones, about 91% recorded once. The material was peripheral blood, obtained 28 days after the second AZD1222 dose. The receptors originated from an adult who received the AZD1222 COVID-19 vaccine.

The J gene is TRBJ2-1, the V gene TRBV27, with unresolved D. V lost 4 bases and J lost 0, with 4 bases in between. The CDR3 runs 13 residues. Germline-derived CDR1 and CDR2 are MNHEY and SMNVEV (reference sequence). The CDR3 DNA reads TGTGCCAGCAGTTCGGACTCCTACAATGAGCAGTTCTTC. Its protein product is CASSSDSYNEQFF.

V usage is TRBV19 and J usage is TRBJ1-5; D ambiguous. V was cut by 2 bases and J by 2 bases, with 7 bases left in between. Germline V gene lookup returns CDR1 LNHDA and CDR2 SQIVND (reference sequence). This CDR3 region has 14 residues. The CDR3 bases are TGTGCCAGTAGTATAAGAGGCGGCAATCAGCCCCAGCATTTT. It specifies CASSIRGGNQPQHF.

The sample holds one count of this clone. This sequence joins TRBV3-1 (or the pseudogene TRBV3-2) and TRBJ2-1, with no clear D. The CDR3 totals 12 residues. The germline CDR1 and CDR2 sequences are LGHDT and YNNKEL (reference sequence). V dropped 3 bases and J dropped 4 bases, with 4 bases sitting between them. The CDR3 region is CASSQQYNEQFF. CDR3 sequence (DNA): TGTGCCAGCAGCCAGCAGTACAATGAGCAGTTCTTC.

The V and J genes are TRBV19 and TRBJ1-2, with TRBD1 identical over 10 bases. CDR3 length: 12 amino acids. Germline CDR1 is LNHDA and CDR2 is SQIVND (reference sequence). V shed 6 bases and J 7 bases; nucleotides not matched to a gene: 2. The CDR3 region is CASRTGGIGYTF. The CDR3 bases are TGTGCCAGTAGGACAGGGGGCATTGGCTACACCTTC. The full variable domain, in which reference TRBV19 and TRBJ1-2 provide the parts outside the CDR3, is DGGITQSPKYLFRKEGQNVTLSCEQNLNHDAMYWYRQDPGQGLRLIYYSQIVNDFQKGDIAEGYSVSREKKESFPLTVTSAQKNPTAFYLCASRTGGIGYTFGSGTRLTVV.

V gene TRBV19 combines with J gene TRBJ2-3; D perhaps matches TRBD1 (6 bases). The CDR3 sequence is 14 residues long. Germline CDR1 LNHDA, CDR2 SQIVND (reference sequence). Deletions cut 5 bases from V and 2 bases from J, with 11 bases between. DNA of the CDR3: TGTGCCAGTAGTTGGGGGCGCTACACAGATACGCAGTATTTT. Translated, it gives CASSWGRYTDTQYF.

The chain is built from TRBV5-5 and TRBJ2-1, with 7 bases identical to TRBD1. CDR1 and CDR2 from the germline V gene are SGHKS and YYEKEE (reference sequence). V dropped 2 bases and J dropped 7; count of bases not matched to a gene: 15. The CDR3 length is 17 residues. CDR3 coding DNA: TGTGCCAGCAGCTTTTCAGGGGGAAAGCCTAGTGTGAATGAGCAGTTCTTC. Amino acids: CASSFSGGKPSVNEQFF.

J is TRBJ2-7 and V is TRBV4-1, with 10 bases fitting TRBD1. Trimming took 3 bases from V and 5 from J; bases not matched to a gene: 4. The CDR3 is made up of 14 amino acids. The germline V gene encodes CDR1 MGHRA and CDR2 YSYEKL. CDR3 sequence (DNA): TGCGCCAGCAGCCACCGACAGGGGGCGGACGAGCAGTACTTC. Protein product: CASSHRQGADEQYF.